The source of this T cell receptor (beta chain) is a study of T cells after somatic rescue of genetic block. The sample holds a few counts of this clone. Sequenced by immunoSEQ multiplex PCR; TCRdb stores in-frame clones only, minus some. The sample lists 14,000 to 15,000 clones, 72% seen once, with over 12% in the top ten. The CDR3 loop spans 17 amino acids. Germline V gives CDR1 MGHRA, CDR2 YSYEKL. V lost 0 bases and J lost 0, with 13 bases in between. What was sequenced was peripheral blood mononuclear cells (PBMCs). The clonotype originates from a boy aged 10-17 years. The chain recombines TRBV4-1 with TRBJ2-3; D is tentatively TRBD1 or TRBD2 (5 bases each). CDR3 bases: TGCGCCAGCAGCCAAGATGGGGACGGCCCAAGCACAGATACGCAGTATTTT. Residues: CASSQDGDGPSTDTQYF.